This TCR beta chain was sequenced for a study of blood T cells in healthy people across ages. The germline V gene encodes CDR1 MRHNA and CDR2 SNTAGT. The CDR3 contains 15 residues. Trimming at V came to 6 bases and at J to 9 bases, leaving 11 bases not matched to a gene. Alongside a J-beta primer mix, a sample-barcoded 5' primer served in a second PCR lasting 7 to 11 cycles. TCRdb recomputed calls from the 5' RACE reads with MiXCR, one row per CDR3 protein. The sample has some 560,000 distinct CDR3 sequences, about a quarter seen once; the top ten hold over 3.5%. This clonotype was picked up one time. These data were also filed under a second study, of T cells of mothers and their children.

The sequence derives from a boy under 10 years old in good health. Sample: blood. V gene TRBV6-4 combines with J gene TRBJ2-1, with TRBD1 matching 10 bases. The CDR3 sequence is CASRIGQGDGSEQFF. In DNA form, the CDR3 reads TGTGCCAGCAGAATTGGACAGGGGGACGGGAGTGAGCAGTTCTTC.